Listed below are T cell receptor beta chains from one sample, sequenced in a study of shared clonotypes between healthy human individuals. Profiled with immunoSEQ multiplex PCR; TCRdb holds only in-frame clones, not every one. The sample has about 1 million clones, around 82% seen once. Sequencing was performed on memory CD4+ T cells from PBMCs. The receptors shown here come from a man between 18 and 35 years old in good health. Some clones in this sample may be carry-over from other donors' samples. Each CDR3 is given with its conserved first and last residue. Each record gives: D gene, V gene, J gene, clone size, CDR3 DNA, CDR3 protein. D genes are given only for firm matches. The size entry is marked missing in some rows and otherwise reads once, few, many or a size class.

-	TRBV5-1	TRBJ2-1	-	TGCGCCAGCAGCTTTAGCGCCGGGCCTGAGCAGTTCTTC	CASSFSAGPEQFF
TRBD1	TRBV14	TRBJ1-2	-	TGTGCCAGCAGCCAATCACAGGGGTTCGGCTACACCTTC	CASSQSQGFGYTF
-	TRBV5-4	TRBJ2-2	few	TGTGCCAGCAGCTTATCAGGCGGGGAGCTGTTTTTT	CASSLSGGELFF
-	TRBV9	TRBJ1-4	-	TGTGCCAGCAGCGTAGGGGGTTCTGCAACTAATGAAAAACTGTTTTTT	CASSVGGSATNEKLFF
-	TRBV2	TRBJ2-3	-	TGTGCCAGCAGTGATTGGGATACGCAGTATTTT	CASSDWDTQYF
-	TRBV27	TRBJ2-5	-	TGTGCCAGCAGTTTCGACCGGGACCCCCAAACCCAGTACTTC	CASSFDRDPQTQYF
-	TRBV5-1	TRBJ2-3	-	TGCGCCAGCAGCTCGGACGGATCTAGCACAGATACGCAGTATTTT	CASSSDGSSTDTQYF
TRBD2	TRBV9	TRBJ2-7	-	TGTGCCAGCAGCTCCCGCCCGGGAGGGCCTTTAGTCGAGCAGTACTTC	CASSSRPGGPLVEQYF
-	TRBV4-3	TRBJ2-3	-	TGCGCCAGCAGCCAAGAAAGGGTCCTGATGGGGACGCAGTATTTT	CASSQERVLMGTQYF
-	TRBV5-1	TRBJ2-1	-	TGCGCCAGCAGCTTTGGTGACAGTTACAATGAGCAGTTCTTC	CASSFGDSYNEQFF
-	TRBV4-3	TRBJ2-3	-	TGCGCCAGCAGCCAAACCATCACAGATACGCAGTATTTT	CASSQTITDTQYF
-	TRBV5-4	TRBJ2-7	-	TGTGCCAGCAGCTTTGGTGGGGACCTGACCTTAAGCGAGCAGTACTTC	CASSFGGDLTLSEQYF
-	TRBV2	TRBJ1-2	few	TGTGCCAGCAGTGTGGCAGTTAGCTATGGCTACACCTTC	CASSVAVSYGYTF
-	TRBV30	TRBJ2-7	once	TGTGCCTGGAGCCCCCCTCGAAGGGATGCCCACGAGCAGTACTTC	CAWSPPRRDAHEQYF
-	TRBV5-1	TRBJ1-2	-	TGCGCCAGCAGCTTCGGCCAGAGAGGGGATGGCTACACCTTC	CASSFGQRGDGYTF
TRBD2	TRBV18	TRBJ2-5	-	TGTGCCAGCTCAGCGCGACTAGCGGGTCTTCAAGAGACCCAGTACTTC	CASSARLAGLQETQYF
TRBD1	TRBV27	TRBJ1-5	few	TGTGCCAGCGGGACAGGGGAGGGGAACAATCAGCCCCAGCATTTT	CASGTGEGNNQPQHF
-	TRBV11-2	TRBJ2-1	once	TGTGCCAGCAGCTTAGAGAGCCCACCCCCATTCTTC	CASSLESPPPFF
-	TRBV6-1	TRBJ1-5	-	TGTGCCAGCAGTGAAGGTTTAGGTTCTGGTTTTGCCCAGCATTTT	CASSEGLGSGFAQHF
TRBD1	TRBV6-1	TRBJ2-7	-	TGTGCCAGCAGGGATACAGGGGCCAAGTCCTACGAGCAGTACTTC	CASRDTGAKSYEQYF
-	TRBV28	TRBJ1-2	-	TGTGCCAGCAGTCCCTCAGGGTATGGCTACACCTTC	CASSPSGYGYTF
-	TRBV11-2	TRBJ2-7	-	TGTGCCAGCAGCTTGGCGGGCAGGTTCTACGAGCAGTACTTC	CASSLAGRFYEQYF
-	TRBV19	TRBJ1-1	few	TGTGCCAGTAGGCTGGACAGACTGAACACTGAAGCTTTCTTT	CASRLDRLNTEAFF
TRBD2	TRBV19	TRBJ2-3	-	TGTGCCAGTAGTATGTCCGGGAGGACAGATACGCAGTATTTT	CASSMSGRTDTQYF
TRBD1	TRBV6-5	TRBJ1-1	-	TGTGCCAGCAGTTACGGACAGGGCCGCGACACTGAAGCTTTCTTT	CASSYGQGRDTEAFF
-	TRBV11-3	TRBJ2-3	-	TGTGCCAGCAGCTTAGGAGGTCACACAGATACGCAGTATTTT	CASSLGGHTDTQYF
TRBD2	TRBV7-3	TRBJ2-3	-	TGTGCCAGCAGCGCTGGGACTAGCCCAGATACGCAGTATTTT	CASSAGTSPDTQYF
TRBD1	TRBV11-2	TRBJ2-1	-	TGTGCCAGCAGCTATGGACAGGGGGCCTACAATGAGCAGTTCTTC	CASSYGQGAYNEQFF
-	TRBV2	TRBJ1-1	once	TGTGCCATTAAATACGAGGGAAACACTGAAGCTTTCTTT	CAIKYEGNTEAFF
-	TRBV7-9	TRBJ2-6	-	TGTGCCAGCAGGCGTGTGCGAGGGGCCAACGTCCTGACTTTC	CASRRVRGANVLTF
TRBD2	TRBV9	TRBJ2-1	-	TGTGCCAGCAGCAAGTGGGGGGAGGGCTACAATGAGCAGTTCTTC	CASSKWGEGYNEQFF
TRBD2	TRBV5-6	TRBJ2-3	-	TGTGCCAGCAGCAAAATAGCGGGAGGGCCTGATACGCAGTATTTT	CASSKIAGGPDTQYF
TRBD1	TRBV11-2	TRBJ2-7	-	TGTGCCAGCAGCCGCGACAGGGTAGTATCCTACGAGCAGTACTTC	CASSRDRVVSYEQYF